These T cell receptor beta chains were read from a single sample in a study of T cells in Graves' hyperthyroidism and ophthalmopathy. Using its own MiXCR run on the multiplex PCR reads, TCRdb lists one record per CDR3 protein. The sample has about 720,000 distinct CDR3 sequences, about 17% seen once. The sequenced material came from blood. These receptors were obtained from a woman aged 45-59 years with Graves' hyperthyroidism that later progressed to Graves' ophthalmopathy. The CDR3 runs from the conserved cysteine through the conserved F or W. The order of the fields is clone size, J gene, D gene, V gene, CDR3 protein, CDR3 DNA. D genes are given only for firm matches. Rows may omit the clone size; those that give it use once, few, many or a size class.

few	TRBJ2-1	TRBD2	TRBV6-9	CASSLGLAGALYNEQFF	TGTGCCAGCAGTTTGGGACTAGCGGGGGCCCTTTACAATGAGCAGTTCTTC
NA	TRBJ2-3	NA	TRBV6-1	CASSETVSTDTQYF	TGTGCCAGCAGTGAGACAGTGAGCACAGATACGCAGTATTTT
NA	TRBJ1-1	NA	TRBV20-1	CSADQKGVSPEAFF	TGCAGTGCTGATCAAAAAGGGGTTTCGCCTGAAGCTTTCTTT
many	TRBJ2-1	NA	TRBV2	CASIVSSYNEQFF	TGTGCCAGCATTGTGAGCTCCTACAATGAGCAGTTCTTC
many	TRBJ1-4	NA	TRBV5-1	CASSLESATNEKLFF	TGCGCCAGCAGCTTGGAGTCTGCAACTAATGAAAAACTGTTTTTT
NA	TRBJ2-6	TRBD1	TRBV5-1	CASSPYRGTSGANVLTF	TGCGCCAGCAGCCCATACAGGGGAACCTCTGGGGCCAACGTCCTGACTTTC
NA	TRBJ2-3	NA	TRBV7-8	CASSLWESSTDTQYF	TGTGCCAGCAGCTTATGGGAATCTAGCACAGATACGCAGTATTTT
NA	TRBJ2-3	TRBD2	TRBV5-1	CASSWGGLAGELRTDTQYF	TGCGCCAGCAGCTGGGGAGGACTAGCGGGGGAACTAAGGACAGATACGCAGTATTTT
few	TRBJ2-7	TRBD2	TRBV3-1	CASSQERLAGNEQYF	TGTGCCAGCAGCCAAGAAAGACTAGCGGGGAACGAGCAGTACTTC
NA	TRBJ2-5	NA	TRBV15	CATSRDRGGSETQYF	TGTGCCACCAGCAGAGATCGGGGCGGGTCGGAGACCCAGTACTTC
NA	TRBJ1-5	NA	TRBV19	CASSIDEGYSNQPQHF	TGTGCCAGTAGTATAGATGAGGGCTATAGCAATCAGCCCCAGCATTTT
NA	TRBJ1-6	NA	TRBV10-3	CAISDIGGRSNSPLHF	TGTGCCATCAGTGATATTGGGGGCCGGAGTAATTCACCCCTCCACTTT
NA	TRBJ1-5	NA	TRBV12-3/TRBV12-4	CASTDSGILNQPQHF	TGTGCCAGCACTGATTCCGGGATTCTAAATCAGCCCCAGCATTTT
many	TRBJ2-5	TRBD1	TRBV6-1	CASSEQGQGSETQYF	TGTGCCAGCAGTGAACAAGGACAGGGGTCAGAGACCCAGTACTTC
NA	TRBJ1-1	TRBD1	TRBV19	CASSIGGQGGTEAFF	TGTGCCAGTAGTATTGGGGGACAGGGCGGGACTGAAGCTTTCTTT
NA	TRBJ1-2	NA	TRBV2	CASSDQGNYGYIF	TGTGCCAGCAGTGATCAAGGGAACTATGGCTACATCTTC
many	TRBJ1-2	NA	TRBV30	CAWSVGGFQGYTF	TGTGCCTGGAGTGTGGGGGGGTTTCAGGGCTACACCTTC
NA	TRBJ1-2	NA	TRBV7-8	CASSPFGGQIVNYGYTF	TGTGCCAGCAGCCCCTTTGGGGGGCAGATTGTTAACTATGGCTACACCTTC
many	TRBJ2-3	NA	TRBV3-1	CASSPHRQTSTDTQYF	TGTGCCAGCAGCCCCCATCGACAGACAAGCACAGATACGCAGTATTTT
many	TRBJ1-4	NA	TRBV2	CASDDDQNEKLFF	TGTGCCAGTGACGACGATCAAAATGAAAAACTGTTTTTT
few	TRBJ2-7	NA	TRBV20-1	CSAPNTAHSYEQYF	TGCAGTGCCCCTAACACGGCTCATAGCTACGAGCAGTACTTC
NA	TRBJ1-1	TRBD1	TRBV6-1	CASQGGHLNTEAFF	TGTGCCAGCCAGGGGGGGCATTTGAACACTGAAGCTTTCTTT
many	TRBJ1-2	TRBD1	TRBV3-1	CASSHRTGGFGYTF	TGTGCCAGCAGCCATCGGACAGGGGGCTTTGGCTACACCTTC
many	TRBJ2-1	TRBD1	TRBV7-2	CASSLDRGSYNEQFF	TGTGCCAGCAGCTTAGACAGGGGCTCCTACAATGAGCAGTTCTTC
many	TRBJ1-2	NA	TRBV6-1	CASSGTRGQTNYGYTF	TGTGCCAGCAGTGGTACTCGCGGACAGACGAACTATGGCTACACCTTC
once	TRBJ1-1	TRBD1	TRBV2	CASSPLGTGNTEALF	TGTGCCAGCAGTCCCTTAGGGACAGGGAACACTGAAGCTCTCTTT
NA	TRBJ2-6	NA	TRBV18	CASSPVVGPAGANVLTF	TGTGCCAGCTCACCAGTCGTGGGTCCGGCCGGGGCCAACGTCCTGACTTTC
many	TRBJ1-2	NA	TRBV12-3/TRBV12-4	CASNPSQGGYTF	TGTGCCAGCAATCCCTCTCAGGGTGGCTACACCTTC
few	TRBJ1-1	NA	TRBV9	CASSVGVTVGNTEAFF	TGTGCCAGCAGCGTAGGAGTAACAGTCGGGAACACTGAAGCTTTCTTT
NA	TRBJ2-6	NA	TRBV19	CASSILIGRGRPSGANVLTF	TGTGCCAGTAGTATACTGATAGGTAGAGGGCGACCCTCTGGGGCCAACGTCCTGACTTTC
NA	TRBJ2-2	NA	TRBV3-1	CASSQAPGRANTGELFF	TGTGCCAGCAGCCAAGCACCGGGACGGGCAAACACCGGGGAGCTGTTTTTT
NA	TRBJ1-1	NA	TRBV15	CATSGTGRGTEAFF	TGTGCCACCAGCGGAACAGGTCGGGGCACTGAAGCTTTCTTT
many	TRBJ1-2	TRBD1	TRBV10-3	CAISAEQGNYGYTF	TGTGCCATCAGTGCCGAACAGGGGAACTATGGCTACACCTTC
NA	TRBJ1-5	NA	TRBV7-2	CASSLVVGVRQPQHF	TGTGCCAGCAGCTTAGTGGTCGGGGTAAGACAGCCCCAGCATTTT
NA	TRBJ1-2	TRBD1	TRBV20-1	CSAPTGGGGYTF	TGCAGTGCTCCGACAGGGGGGGGTGGCTACACCTTC
NA	TRBJ2-2	TRBD2	TRBV19	CASSILTGGGLPNTGELFF	TGTGCCAGTAGTATTTTAACCGGGGGGGGGTTACCTAACACCGGGGAGCTGTTTTTT
many	TRBJ1-2	NA	TRBV11-2	CASSLVARYYGYTF	TGTGCCAGCAGCTTAGTTGCCAGATACTATGGCTACACCTTC
many	TRBJ1-1	NA	TRBV7-6	CASSLEVQAGEAFF	TGTGCCAGCAGCTTAGAGGTGCAGGCCGGGGAAGCTTTCTTT
many	TRBJ2-3	TRBD2	TRBV7-2	CASSVPGLAGPDTQYF	TGTGCCAGCAGCGTACCGGGACTAGCGGGTCCGGATACGCAGTATTTT
NA	TRBJ2-3	NA	TRBV3-1	CASSLRADAQYF	TGTGCCAGCAGCCTGAGGGCAGATGCGCAGTATTTT
NA	TRBJ2-4	TRBD1	TRBV18	CASSPRQGTKNIQYF	TGTGCCAGCTCACCAAGACAGGGAACCAAAAACATTCAGTACTTC
many	TRBJ2-5	TRBD1	TRBV7-9	CASSPEGTEQETQYF	TGTGCCAGCAGCCCCGAAGGGACAGAACAAGAGACCCAGTACTTC
once	TRBJ2-1	NA	TRBV7-6	CASSLENRDRGHEQFF	TGTGCCAGCAGCTTAGAGAATAGGGACCGGGGTCATGAGCAGTTCTTC
NA	TRBJ2-1	NA	TRBV4-1	CASSHPWGRGLRSYNEQFF	TGCGCCAGCAGCCATCCCTGGGGGCGGGGGCTCCGGTCCTACAATGAGCAGTTCTTC
few	TRBJ1-1	NA	TRBV20-1	CSARSPGNTEAFF	TGCAGTGCTAGATCACCGGGGAACACTGAAGCTTTCTTT
NA	TRBJ2-2	NA	TRBV5-1	CASSSQVPSTGASNTGELFF	TGCGCCAGCAGCTCGCAGGTTCCATCAACAGGAGCATCGAACACCGGGGAGCTGTTTTTT
NA	TRBJ1-1	NA	TRBV19	CASRDTRYTEAFF	TGTGCCAGTAGAGATACACGTTACACTGAAGCTTTCTTT
many	TRBJ2-2	NA	TRBV6-1	CASSGGRDTGELFF	TGTGCCAGCAGTGGGGGCAGGGACACCGGGGAGCTGTTTTTT
NA	TRBJ2-6	NA	TRBV20-1	CSVRRGDSSGANVLTF	TGCAGTGTACGCAGGGGCGATTCCTCTGGGGCCAACGTCCTGACTTTC
few	TRBJ1-1	NA	TRBV5-1	CASSLDAQNTKAFF	TGCGCCAGCAGCTTGGATGCCCAGAACACTAAAGCTTTCTTT
once	TRBJ2-7	NA	TRBV5-1	CASSLVAPATYEQYF	TGTGCCAGCAGCTTAGTCGCCCCCGCTACCTACGAGCAGTACTTC
few	TRBJ2-7	NA	TRBV11-2	CASSLDLGHYGQYF	TGTGCCAGCAGCTTAGATCTCGGACATTACGGGCAGTACTTC
many	TRBJ1-2	TRBD1	TRBV5-8	CASSRGQGLGGYTF	TGTGCCAGCAGCCGGGGACAGGGCCTCGGAGGCTACACCTTC